This T cell receptor beta chain was recorded in a study of OX40 agonist ivuxolimab in advanced cancers. No patient had autoimmune disease or received systemic immunosuppression. The germline gives CDR1 LNHDA, CDR2 SQIVND (reference sequence). The CDR3 loop spans 14 amino acids. V was shortened by 7 bases and J by 0 bases, with 12 bases between the two germline ends. Repertoires were generated with immunoSEQ multiplex PCR, while TCRdb's copy carries only in-frame clones and drops some. The table has roughly 76,000 clones, 75% to 95% seen once. The sequence was collected from an adult with an advanced solid tumor such as melanoma, head and neck, liver or kidney cancer. Source: CD4+ or CD8+ T cells sorted from blood, taken in a trial of the OX40 agonist ivuxolimab. V is TRBV19 and J is TRBJ1-1; D is perhaps TRBD1 (5 bases). The CDR3 protein is CASMWGSMNTEAFF. DNA for the CDR3: TGTGCCAGTATGTGGGGCTCAATGAACACTGAAGCTTTCTTT.